These T cell receptor beta chains were read from a single sample in a study of T cell changes during pregnancy in multiple sclerosis. TCRdb's table, derived via immunoSEQ multiplex PCR, lists solely in-frame clones and lacks some. The table shows 60,000 to 90,000 clones, with about 92% occurring only once. This specimen consisted of peripheral blood, obtained after pregnancy. The origin of the receptors is a female donor in good health, enrolled as a control in a pregnancy study. CDR3s include the opening cysteine and the closing phenylalanine or tryptophan. The D gene is left open where the match is weak. Clone size is given for some rows only: seen once, a few or many times, or a class if the clone is expanded.

clone size | J gene | CDR3 length | D gene | V gene | CDR3 DNA | CDR3 protein
NA | TRBJ2-4 | 13 | TRBD1 | TRBV2 | TGTGCCTGGAAACAGGGGCCCAAAAACATTCAGTACTTC | CAWKQGPKNIQYF
NA | TRBJ2-1 | 16 | TRBD1 | TRBV7-8 | TGTGCCAGCAGCGCAACCGGGACAGGCCGGGCCAGGGAGCAGTTCTTC | CASSATGTGRAREQFF
NA | TRBJ1-2 | 12 | TRBD1 | TRBV28 | TGTGCCAGCAAAGGGGACAGGCAGAGCTACACCTTC | CASKGDRQSYTF
NA | TRBJ2-1 | 16 | TRBD2 | TRBV6-6 | TGTGCCAGCAGTTACTCGAAGCGGGACCGGAGCAATGAGCAGTTCTTC | CASSYSKRDRSNEQFF
NA | TRBJ1-4 | 16 | TRBD1 | TRBV4-1 | TGCGCCAGCAGCCAGAGACAGGGCGCAACTAATGAAAAACTGTTTTTT | CASSQRQGATNEKLFF
NA | TRBJ2-7 | 11 | NA | TRBV7-9 | TGTGCCAGCAGCCCCCGGGACGAGCAGTACTTC | CASSPRDEQYF
NA | TRBJ2-5 | 15 | TRBD1 | TRBV2 | TGTGCCAGCCATCCTGATCACAGGGGACAAGAGACCCAGTACTTC | CASHPDHRGQETQYF
NA | TRBJ1-5 | 15 | NA | TRBV4-3 | TGCGCCAGCAGCCCAATATTTAGCGCGGATCAGCCCCAGCATTTT | CASSPIFSADQPQHF
NA | TRBJ2-7 | 11 | NA | TRBV13 | TGTGCCAGCAGCTTCCAGTACGAGCAGTACTTC | CASSFQYEQYF
once | TRBJ2-4 | 13 | NA | TRBV11-2 | TGTGCCAGCAGCTTACCCGGTCCGAACATTCAGTACTTC | CASSLPGPNIQYF
NA | TRBJ2-1 | 13 | NA | TRBV7-9 | TGTGCCAGCAGCTGGAGGGCAGGGAATGAGCAGTTCTTC | CASSWRAGNEQFF
NA | TRBJ2-3 | 16 | NA | TRBV19 | TGTGCCAGTAGTGACCTAAGGGGGATCGTATCCGATACGCAGTATTTT | CASSDLRGIVSDTQYF
NA | TRBJ2-7 | 14 | NA | TRBV15 | TGTGCCACCAGCAAAGCCCACAGCCCCTACGAGCAGTACTTC | CATSKAHSPYEQYF
NA | TRBJ1-5 | 17 | NA | TRBV19 | TGTGCCAGTAGTGAGCGTTACAGGACTATGGGCAATCAGCCCCAGCATTTT | CASSERYRTMGNQPQHF
NA | TRBJ2-5 | 14 | NA | TRBV28 | TGTGCCAGCAGTTTGGAGGTGTTTGGGGAGACCCAGTACTTC | CASSLEVFGETQYF
NA | TRBJ2-5 | 15 | TRBD2 | TRBV19 | TGTGCCAGTAGTATCGGGGGGATTACTCAAGAGACCCAGTACTTC | CASSIGGITQETQYF